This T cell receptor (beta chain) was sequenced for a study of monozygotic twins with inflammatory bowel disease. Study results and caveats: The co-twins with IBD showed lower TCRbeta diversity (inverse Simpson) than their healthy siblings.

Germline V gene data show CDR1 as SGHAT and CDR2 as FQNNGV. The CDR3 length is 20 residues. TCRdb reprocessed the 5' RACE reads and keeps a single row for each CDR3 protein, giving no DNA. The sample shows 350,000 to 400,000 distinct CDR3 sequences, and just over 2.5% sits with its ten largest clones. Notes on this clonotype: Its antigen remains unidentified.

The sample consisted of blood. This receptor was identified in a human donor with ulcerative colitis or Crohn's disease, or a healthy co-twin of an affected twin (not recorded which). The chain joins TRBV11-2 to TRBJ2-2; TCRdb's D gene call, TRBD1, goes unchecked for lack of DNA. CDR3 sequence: CASSRPGQGLPQGFTGELFF.